A single sample is the source of the 32 T cell receptor beta chains below, sequenced in a study of human T cells and chemical hapten exposure. This sample's time point: patch test 3, about 24 weeks after DPC sensitization. Treatment indicated: therapeutic diphenylcyclopropenone sensitization with weekly scalp DPC. TCRdb re-called the RACE reads with MiXCR, one entry per CDR3 protein. The sample lists about 190,000 distinct CDR3 sequences, around 25% seen once, with approximately 2.5% in the top ten. Here the sequenced sample was whole blood, taken in connection with sensitization to the hapten diphenylcyclopropenone (DPC). The receptors come from a woman between 35 and 50 years old with alopecia areata. Some clones in this sample may be carry-over from other donors' samples.

This clonotype was detected only a few times. The J gene is TRBJ2-3, the V gene TRBV29-1; 11 bases match TRBD1. The V and J ends lost 5 bases and 4 bases, in that order; junction bases with no gene match: 5. Germline assignment: CDR1 SQVTM and CDR2 ANQGSEA. The CDR3 has 14 amino acids. In DNA form, the CDR3 reads TGCAGCGTTCAGGACAGGGGGCGTGCAGATACGCAGTATTTT. This gives the protein CSVQDRGRADTQYF.

The sample holds many counts of this clonotype. The rearrangement uses TRBV4-2 and TRBJ2-7, with D unclear. CDR3 length: 14 amino acids. V gave up 0 bases and J gave up 6 bases, with 12 bases separating them. Germline V gene lookup returns CDR1 LGHNA and CDR2 YNFKEQ. CDR3 bases: TGTGCCAGCAGCCAAGATCAGTACCGGATCGAGCAGTACTTC. It encodes CASSQDQYRIEQYF.

The J gene is TRBJ2-6, the V gene TRBV5-1; D remains ambiguous. The CDR3 runs 16 residues. Germline V gene data show CDR1 as SGHRS and CDR2 as YFSETQ. V was pared by 0 bases and J by 0 bases, with 7 bases between. The CDR3 here is CASSLERSSGANVLTF. The CDR3 DNA is TGCGCCAGCAGCTTGGAACGCAGCTCTGGGGCCAACGTCCTGACTTTC. Variable domain in full (rest from reference TRBV5-1 and TRBJ2-6): KAGVTQTPRYLIKTRGQQVTLSCSPISGHRSVSWYQQTPGQGLQFLFEYFSETQRNKGNFPGRFSGRQFSNSRSEMNVSTLELGDSALYLCASSLERSSGANVLTFGAGSRLTVL.

CDR3 bases: TGCAGCGCCCCCTTGGGGGGGCTGAACACTGAAGCTTTCTTT. It translates to CSAPLGGLNTEAFF. The gene calls are TRBV29-1 and TRBJ1-1; D perhaps matches TRBD1 (6 bases). This CDR3 is built from 14 residues. Looked up from germline, CDR1 is SQVTM and CDR2 is ANQGSEA. The V gene lost 7 bases and the J gene lost 0 bases, with 15 bases spanning the gap.

The chain combines TRBV27 with TRBJ1-5; D call uncertain. The ends were cut back, 3 bases at V and 6 bases at J, with 9 bases in the middle. The CDR3 is made up of 13 amino acids. In germline, CDR1 is MNHEY, CDR2 SMNVEV (reference sequence). CDR3 loop: CASSFTNSQPQHF. The CDR3 bases are TGTGCCAGCAGTTTCACCAACAGTCAGCCCCAGCATTTT.

This clonotype appeared a few times. V usage is TRBV19 and J usage is TRBJ2-1, with 10 bases fitting TRBD1. CDR3 length equals 21 residues. Germline CDR1 is LNHDA and CDR2 is SQIVND (reference sequence). V gave up 0 bases and J gave up 0 bases; unmatched junction bases: 14. The CDR3 spells CASSIDSRTGGREGSYNEQFF. The CDR3 nucleotides read TGTGCCAGTAGTATAGATTCCAGGACAGGGGGTCGAGAAGGCTCCTACAATGAGCAGTTCTTC.

The chain combines TRBV7-2 with TRBJ2-1; 10 nucleotides line up with TRBD2. The CDR3 is made up of 16 amino acids. The V gene's germline CDR1 is SGHTA and CDR2 FQGNSA. V dropped 1 base and J dropped 7; count of bases not matched to a gene: 7. The DNA for the CDR3 is TGTGCCAGCAGCTTAGGGCCTAGCGGGAGTAGGAATGAGCAGTTCTTC. Its protein is CASSLGPSGSRNEQFF.

In this sample, this clonotype turned up a few times. CDR3 protein: CSALRAGNSYEQYF. The CDR3 coding sequence is TGCAGTGCTCTAAGGGCAGGGAACTCCTACGAGCAGTACTTC. V gene TRBV20-1 combines with J gene TRBJ2-7; weak D call: TRBD1 (5 bases). The CDR3 is 14 residues long. Trimming left V 5 bases short and J 0 bases short, with 14 bases between. Germline lookup yields CDR1 DFQATT and CDR2 SNEGSKA (reference sequence).

This clonotype was counted ten times or more. This sequence joins TRBV12-3 or TRBV12-4 and TRBJ2-3; no reliable D call. With 4 bases removed from V and 2 bases from J, the gap between germline ends came to 10 bases. CDR3 length equals 14 residues. CDR3 nucleotides: TGTGCCAGCAGTTGGTTGAAGCCCACAGATACGCAGTATTTT. As protein: CASSWLKPTDTQYF.

J is TRBJ2-3 and V is TRBV29-1; D may correspond to TRBD1 or TRBD2 (5 bases each). Trimming took 4 bases from V and 2 from J, leaving 10 bases between them. CDR3 length: 13 residues. CDR1 and CDR2 from the germline V gene are SQVTM and ANQGSEA. The CDR3 DNA reads as TGCAGCGTTGGACCCGGGGCCACAGATACGCAGTATTTT. It specifies CSVGPGATDTQYF.

The V gene is TRBV27, the J gene TRBJ2-3; TRBD1 matches 8 bases. The V segment lost 8 bases and the J segment 0 bases; nucleotides outside the gene matches: 1. Germline assignment: CDR1 MNHEY and CDR2 SMNVEV (reference sequence). CDR3 size: 13 residues. The CDR3 sequence is CASRQGSTDTQYF. CDR3 sequence (DNA): TGTGCCAGCCGACAGGGGAGCACAGATACGCAGTATTTT.

This clonotype was seen a handful of times. This chain joins TRBV5-1 and TRBJ2-5; weak D call: TRBD2 (5 bases). This CDR3 region has 15 residues. The V end was cut by 4 bases, the J end by 2 bases, with 15 bases between. Germline assignment: CDR1 SGHRS and CDR2 YFSETQ. This chain's CDR3 is CASSPFPSGQETQYF. The CDR3 DNA is TGCGCCAGCAGCCCTTTTCCCTCGGGGCAAGAGACCCAGTACTTC.

This clonotype has just a few counts. The rearrangement links TRBV29-1 to TRBJ2-7, with D perhaps TRBD1 (7 bases). The CDR3 has 15 residues. The V end was cut by 6 bases, the J end by 0 bases, with 18 bases between. Germline assignment: CDR1 SQVTM and CDR2 ANQGSEA. CDR3 DNA sequence: TGCAGCGTCGGGGGCGGCAGGGGGAGCTCCTACGAGCAGTACTTC. Amino acid sequence: CSVGGGRGSSYEQYF.

At least ten counts were recorded for this clonotype. The chain recombines TRBV6-5 with TRBJ1-5; D gene uncertain. The germline V and J ends were trimmed by 7 bases and 4 bases, with 8 bases remaining between them. This CDR3 contains 12 residues. The V gene's germline CDR1 is MNHEY and CDR2 SVGAGI. CDR3 loop: CASNGLNQPQHF. The CDR3 coding sequence is TGTGCCAGCAATGGGCTTAATCAGCCCCAGCATTTT.

The chain employs TRBV4-2 and TRBJ2-7; 11 bases align to TRBD2. V lost 4 bases, J lost 5 bases, and 10 bases stayed unmatched. The germline V gene encodes CDR1 LGHNA and CDR2 YNFKEQ. CDR3 length: 16 amino acids. The CDR3, as DNA: TGTGCCAGCAGCCCGGAGGCGACTAGCGGGACGAACGAGCAGTACTTC. Translation gives CASSPEATSGTNEQYF.

The genes are TRBV9 and TRBJ1-3, with no clear D. V was shortened by 0 bases and J by 0 bases, with 10 bases between the two germline ends. This CDR3 contains 16 residues. Germline V gene sequence: CDR1 SGDLS, CDR2 YYNGEE. The CDR3 coding sequence is TGTGCCAGCAGCGTAGGGCGGATACTCTCTGGAAACACCATATATTTT. This sequence encodes CASSVGRILSGNTIYF.

V is TRBV3-1 and J is TRBJ2-3; tentatively, D is TRBD2 (5 bases). The CDR3 runs 16 residues. The V gene's germline CDR1 is LGHDT and CDR2 YNNKEL (reference sequence). V was cut by 5 bases and J by 0 bases, with 15 bases left in between. DNA of the CDR3: TGTGCCAGCAGCTCTGGAGGCTTCTATAGCACAGATACGCAGTATTTT. This encodes CASSSGGFYSTDTQYF.

The chain recombines TRBV6-5 with TRBJ2-3; D call uncertain. V gave up 4 bases and J gave up 1 base, with 6 bases separating them. Germline CDR1 MNHEY, CDR2 SVGAGI. The CDR3 is 13 amino acids. CDR3 DNA: TGTGCCAGCAGTTTCACACGCACAGATACGCAGTATTTT. Translation gives CASSFTRTDTQYF.

V and J are TRBV27 and TRBJ1-1; D unresolved. Germline CDR1 is MNHEY and CDR2 is SMNVEV (reference sequence). V was trimmed by 5 bases and J by 6 bases, leaving 13 bases between them. This CDR3 is 13 amino acids long. CDR3 coding DNA: TGTGCCAGCAGTACTGGGTATGTCGCTGAAGCTTTCTTT. Protein: CASSTGYVAEAFF.

This clonotype was recorded a few times. The gene calls are TRBV6-2 or TRBV6-3 and TRBJ2-7, with 11 bases that match TRBD2. This CDR3 has 15 amino acids. Germline V CDR1 and CDR2: MNHEY, SVGEGT. The trim removed 11 bases at V and 2 bases at J, leaving 11 bases unmatched. The CDR3 sequence is CAGSRGTSGTYEQYF. Here the CDR3 DNA reads TGTGCCGGGAGTCGAGGGACTAGCGGCACCTACGAGCAGTACTTC.

This clonotype occurred a few times. The chain recombines TRBV4-2 with TRBJ2-1; 12 bases match TRBD2. The CDR3 extends over 17 amino acids. Germline CDR1 reads LGHNA; CDR2 reads YNFKEQ. The J segment lost 4 bases and the V segment lost 4 bases, leaving 8 bases of the junction unmatched. As DNA, the CDR3 is TGTGCCAGCAGCCTAAGTGATACTAGCGGGGGGTACAATGAGCAGTTCTTC. It encodes CASSLSDTSGGYNEQFF.

The chain combines TRBV6-5 with TRBJ2-1; D assignment may be TRBD1 or TRBD2 (5 bases each). From germline, CDR1 is MNHEY and CDR2 SVGAGI. Trimming pared 5 bases from V and 6 bases from J, leaving 14 bases between. The CDR3 contains 14 residues. In DNA, the CDR3 is TGTGCCAGCAGTGACCCCGGGGACCGCAATGAGCAGTTCTTC. This encodes CASSDPGDRNEQFF.

The chain carries TRBV7-2 and TRBJ2-7; TRBD1 aligns across 9 bases. CDR1 and CDR2 from the germline V gene are SGHTA and FQGNSA. V lost 3 bases, J lost 5 bases, and 5 bases stayed unmatched. This CDR3 has 14 residues. The CDR3 DNA sequence: TGTGCCAGCAGCTTGGGACAGGGAACTAACGAGCAGTACTTC. This gives the protein CASSLGQGTNEQYF.

Worth noting for this clonotype: One end of the junction fails to match germline, which may point to a read error. The chain uses TRBV28 and TRBJ1-5, with D uncertain. The CDR3 extends over 15 amino acids. Germline V CDR1 and CDR2: MDHEN, SYDVKM. The CDR3 sequence is CASRAGLISDQPQHF. In DNA form, the CDR3 reads TGTGCCAGCAGGGCAGGACTGATTAGCGATCAGCCCCAGCATTTT.

The sample holds a few counts of this clonotype. The chain joins TRBV15 to TRBJ2-1; D might be TRBD2 (5 bases). Germline CDR1 reads LNHNV; CDR2 reads YYDKDF (reference sequence). Between the trimmed V and J ends, which lost 1 base and 7 bases, there was a span of 14 bases. This CDR3 comprises 15 residues. The CDR3 protein is CATSRAGGGRNEQFF. The CDR3 coding sequence is TGTGCCACCAGCAGAGCGGGCGGAGGTAGGAATGAGCAGTTCTTC.

The CDR3 here is CASSRAGTETYEQYF. CDR3 coding DNA: TGTGCCAGCAGTCGGGCCGGGACAGAGACCTACGAGCAGTACTTC. The chain uses TRBV7-2 and TRBJ2-7, with 7 positions matching TRBD1. Trimming removed 6 bases from V and 2 bases from J; junction bases left unmatched: 10. Germline V gene sequence: CDR1 SGHTA, CDR2 FQGNSA. The CDR3 extends over 15 amino acids.

The chain recombines TRBV5-1 with TRBJ2-5; 7 nucleotides match TRBD1. The CDR3 has 15 amino acids. With V trimmed by 6 bases and J by 2 bases, 10 bases remained unmatched. Germline V gives CDR1 SGHRS, CDR2 YFSETQ. As DNA, the CDR3 is TGCGCCAGCACTGGATCCGGGACAGCGCAAGAGACCCAGTACTTC. The encoded protein is CASTGSGTAQETQYF.

This clonotype was seen at least ten times. The junction differs from germline at one of its ends, possibly a read error. The V gene is TRBV10-2, the J gene TRBJ2-1; maybe TRBD1 (5 bases). CDR3 length: 11 amino acids. CDR1 is WSHSY, CDR2 SAAADI, per germline. CDR3 bases: TGCGCCAGCCGTGACAGCCGAGAGCAGTTCTTC. This gives the protein CASRDSREQFF.

The rearrangement joins TRBV9 to TRBJ1-1, with D possibly TRBD1 on 5 matching bases. From germline, CDR1 is SGDLS and CDR2 YYNGEE. Between the trimmed V and J ends, which lost 3 bases and 3 bases, there was a span of 9 bases. The CDR3 runs 13 residues. CDR3 in amino acids: CASSARQYTEAFF. CDR3 coding DNA: TGTGCCAGCAGCGCTCGACAGTACACTGAAGCTTTCTTT.

The table lists this clonotype with a few counts. The chain uses TRBV10-3 and TRBJ1-5; D might be TRBD1 (6 bases). V was trimmed by 3 bases and J by 4 bases, leaving 16 bases between them. The CDR3 extends over 16 amino acids. CDR1 and CDR2 (germline): ENHRY, SYGVKD. This CDR3 is CAISDNQQGINQPQHF. CDR3 nucleotide sequence: TGTGCCATCAGTGACAACCAACAGGGAATTAATCAGCCCCAGCATTTT.

The V and J genes are TRBV6-1 and TRBJ2-5, with no clear D. CDR3 size: 18 residues. With 1 base removed from V and 4 bases from J, the gap between germline ends came to 22 bases. The germline CDR1 and CDR2 sequences are MNHNS and SASEGT. The CDR3 sequence: CASSEGSESVPSAETQYF. CDR3 DNA sequence: TGTGCCAGCAGTGAAGGGTCAGAATCAGTACCTTCTGCAGAGACCCAGTACTTC.

The chain recombines TRBV28 with TRBJ1-2, with 7 bases matching TRBD1. Looked up from germline, CDR1 is MDHEN and CDR2 is SYDVKM. The CDR3 is 13 amino acids. V shed 8 bases, J shed 5 bases, and the junction held 8 bases outside the gene matches. The CDR3 loop is CASLRGDRYGYTF. DNA for the CDR3: TGTGCCAGCCTTCGGGGGGACAGATATGGCTACACCTTC.